This T cell receptor (beta chain) was sequenced for a study of response to subunit inactivated influenza vaccine. Germline assignment: CDR1 SGHRS and CDR2 YFSETQ. CDR3 size: 13 residues. Between the trimmed V and J ends, which lost 0 bases and 9 bases, there was a span of 10 bases. This clonotype was counted a few times. Antigen specificity is unknown. Overall study findings and caveats: Authors suggested few new T cells are recruited by each seasonal influenza vaccination.

MiXCR was run by TCRdb on the RT-PCR reads, yielding one entry per CDR3 protein. Altogether about 520,000 distinct CDR3 sequences are present, about 25% being singletons, with the ten largest covering approximately 2%. Sequences were derived from CD4+ T cells sorted from PBMCs, sampled roughly 5 days after vaccination. The source of this sequence is a middle-aged man who received an inactivated influenza vaccine. The rearrangement links TRBV5-1 to TRBJ1-3; unclear D gene. This CDR3 reads CASSLEGSGTIYF. CDR3 DNA: TGCGCCAGCAGCTTGGAGGGATCTGGCACCATATATTTT.